This T cell receptor beta chain was identified in a study of CD8 T cells in ankylosing spondylitis. This clonotype was counted a few times. Its target is not known. General study results and limits: A motif in TCR beta, a set of 8 or 9 highly homologous variants, appeared characteristic of ankylosing spondylitis blood. Disease-linked clones bore a CD8+ phenotype and were relatively rare in peripheral blood.

Libraries of TCR beta came from quantitative 5'-RACE with molecular barcodes. From the 5' RACE reads, TCRdb called clonotypes with MiXCR, one entry per CDR3 protein. The data contain about 69,000 distinct CDR3 sequences, approximately 5% of them singletons. V shed 1 base and J shed 3 bases, with 7 bases lying between them. The CDR3 spans 14 residues. Germline V gene lookup returns CDR1 SEHNR and CDR2 FQNEAQ (reference sequence). The sequence came from a male donor with ankylosing spondylitis or in good health (not recorded which). V usage is TRBV7-9 and J usage is TRBJ1-3, with D unclear. Material: blood, either unsorted or a sorted T cell fraction (not recorded which). The CDR3 region has the DNA TGTGCCAGCAGCTTAGATGGGGATGGAAACACCATATATTTT. It is translated as CASSLDGDGNTIYF.